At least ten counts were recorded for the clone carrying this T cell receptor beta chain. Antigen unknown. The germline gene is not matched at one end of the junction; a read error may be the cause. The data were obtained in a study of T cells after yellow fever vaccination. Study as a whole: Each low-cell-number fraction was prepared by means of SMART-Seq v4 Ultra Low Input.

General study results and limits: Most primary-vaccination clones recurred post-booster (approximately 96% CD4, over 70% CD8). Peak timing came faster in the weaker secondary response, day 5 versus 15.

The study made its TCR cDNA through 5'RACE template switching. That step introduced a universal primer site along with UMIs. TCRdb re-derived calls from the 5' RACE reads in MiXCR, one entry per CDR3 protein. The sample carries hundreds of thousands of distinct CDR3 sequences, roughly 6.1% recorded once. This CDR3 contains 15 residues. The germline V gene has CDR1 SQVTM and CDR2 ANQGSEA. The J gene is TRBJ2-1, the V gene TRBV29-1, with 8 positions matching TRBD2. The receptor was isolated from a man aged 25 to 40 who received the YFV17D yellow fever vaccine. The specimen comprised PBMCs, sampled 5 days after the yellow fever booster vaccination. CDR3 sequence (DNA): TGCAGCGTTGTTCCTTGGACTAGCTCCGACAATGAGCAGTTCTTC. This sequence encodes CSVVPWTSSDNEQFF.